These 25 T cell receptor beta chains originate from one sample sequenced in a study of naive and memory T cell subsets. Both TRBC1 and TRBC2 were covered by a beta constant-region primer of two equimolar oligonucleotides. Nested alpha and beta constant-region primers with the SP2 primer drove four PCR rounds on ligated cDNA. TCRdb re-analysed the UMI-ligation and nested PCR reads in MiXCR, keeping a single row per CDR3 protein. The repertoire holds 85,000 or so distinct CDR3 sequences, approximately 10% seen once, with over 0.95% in the top ten. Sequencing input: naive CD8+ T cells from blood. The receptor set was obtained from a human donor in good health.

The chain uses TRBV19 and TRBJ1-3, with no clear D. Germline CDR1 reads LNHDA; CDR2 reads SQIVND (reference sequence). Trimming removed 5 bases from V and 0 bases from J, with 8 bases in between. The CDR3 covers 14 residues. This CDR3 reads CASSPVYSGNTIYF. The CDR3 DNA follows: TGTGCCAGTAGTCCCGTCTACTCTGGAAACACCATATATTTT.

This clonotype was counted between two and nine times. The chain has TRBV7-9 and TRBJ2-7; D not resolved. V dropped 0 bases and J dropped 2 bases, with 11 bases sitting between them. Germline CDR1 reads SEHNR; CDR2 reads FQNEAQ (reference sequence). The CDR3 totals 15 residues. The CDR3 spells CASSLAPSGTYEQYF. CDR3 nucleotide sequence: TGTGCCAGCAGCTTAGCTCCCTCCGGAACCTACGAGCAGTACTTC.

This clonotype was seen a few times. The chain links TRBV3-1 to TRBJ2-7; D possibly corresponds to TRBD2 (6 bases). V lost 3 bases and J lost 7, with 22 bases in between. CDR3 length: 16 residues. Per the germline V gene, CDR1 is LGHDT and CDR2 is YNNKEL (reference sequence). CDR3 coding DNA: TGTGCCAGCAGCCACAGACCGGTTAGGGACTCTTGGGAGCAGTACTTC. Its protein is CASSHRPVRDSWEQYF.

In this sample, this clonotype turned up many times. The chain joins TRBV14 to TRBJ2-7, with D tentatively TRBD1 or TRBD2 (5 bases each). Germline V CDR1 and CDR2: SGHDN, FVKESK. V was cut by 0 bases and J by 5 bases, with 8 bases left in between. This CDR3 is built from 13 residues. CDR3: CASSQDLGDEQYF. CDR3 in DNA: TGTGCCAGCAGCCAAGATTTGGGGGACGAGCAGTACTTC.

In DNA form, the CDR3 reads TGTGCCAGTAGTATCAACGGGGTCAATGAGCAGTTCTTC. Translated, it gives CASSINGVNEQFF. The V gene is TRBV19, the J gene TRBJ2-1, with D perhaps matching TRBD2 (5 bases). Germline values: CDR1 LNHDA, CDR2 SQIVND (reference sequence). Trimming left V 3 bases short and J 6 bases short, with 9 bases between. This CDR3 region has 13 residues.

This clonotype appeared a few times. The chain combines TRBV6-5 with TRBJ1-2, with a possible D match to TRBD1 (5 bases). CDR1 MNHEY and CDR2 SVGAGI come from the germline V gene. CDR3 length equals 15 residues. V shed 5 bases and J shed 8 bases, with 21 bases lying between them. CDR3 region: CASSPMWEGERGYTF. CDR3 DNA: TGTGCCAGCAGTCCCATGTGGGAAGGGGAACGCGGCTACACCTTC.

This clonotype was counted a few times. The chain combines TRBV7-9 with TRBJ2-5; D uncertain. Germline V gene lookup returns CDR1 SEHNR and CDR2 FQNEAQ (reference sequence). The CDR3 totals 13 residues. V lost 7 bases, J lost 4 bases, and 13 bases lay in between. CDR3 DNA sequence: TGTGCCAGCAACGCAGGAGTGGGAGAGACCCAGTACTTC. Protein: CASNAGVGETQYF.

Regarding this clonotype: One base away lies a much larger clone, so this may be a sequencing read error. This chain uses TRBV12-5 with TRBJ1-2, with 7 bases matching TRBD1. Germline V CDR1 and CDR2: LGHNT, FRNRAP. The CDR3 is made up of 13 amino acids. The CDR3 DNA sequence: TGTGCTAGTGGTTTTACAGGGGACTATGGCTACATCTTC. Translating gives CASGFTGDYGYIF.

The V and J genes are TRBV28 and TRBJ2-1; TRBD1 matches at 8 bases. There are 13 residues in the CDR3. Germline assignment: CDR1 MDHEN and CDR2 SYDVKM. Losses at the gene ends were 9 bases for V and 3 bases for J; bases not matched to a gene: 4. CDR3 nucleotide sequence: TGTGCCAGTGCCGACAGGGGCTACAATGAGCAGTTCTTC. Protein: CASADRGYNEQFF.

This clonotype turned up a few times. The V call is TRBV7-9, the J call TRBJ2-3, with 9 bases identical to TRBD2. The length of the CDR3 is 17 residues. V shed 7 bases and J 4 bases; nucleotides not matched to a gene: 15. Per germline, CDR1 SEHNR and CDR2 FQNEAQ (reference sequence). CDR3 in amino acids: CASTETDSGRPADTQYF. The CDR3, as DNA: TGTGCCAGCACCGAAACTGACAGCGGGAGGCCCGCAGATACGCAGTATTTT.

This clonotype was counted between two and nine times. The chain links TRBV5-6 to TRBJ2-3; no definite D call. Germline CDR1 reads SGHDT; CDR2 reads YYEEEE. V was pared by 0 bases and J by 4 bases, with 6 bases between. The CDR3 is made up of 13 amino acids. CDR3 bases: TGTGCCAGCAGCTTGGGGATGGCAGATACGCAGTATTTT. Translating it yields CASSLGMADTQYF.

The sample holds a few counts of this clonotype. Here the CDR3 reads CASSEGTGSQPQHF. The CDR3 coding sequence is TGTGCCAGCAGTGAAGGGACAGGTAGTCAGCCCCAGCATTTT. This sequence joins TRBV6-1 and TRBJ1-5; TRBD1 matches 7 bases. V lost 1 base to trimming and J lost 6 bases; unmatched junction nucleotides: 3. CDR1 and CDR2 from the germline V gene are MNHNS and SASEGT. The CDR3 totals 14 residues.

This clonotype was seen many times. CDR3 bases: TGTGCCAGCAGCCCGAGACTCGATGAGCAGTTCTTC. Translation: CASSPRLDEQFF. V and J are TRBV9 and TRBJ2-1; D gene ambiguous. In germline, CDR1 is SGDLS, CDR2 YYNGEE. The CDR3 contains 12 residues. Trimming left V 4 bases short and J 8 bases short, with 10 bases between.

The V call is TRBV4-2, the J call TRBJ2-1, with a weak D call TRBD1 (5 bases). The CDR3 loop spans 17 amino acids. CDR1 is LGHNA and CDR2 is YNFKEQ in the germline V gene. V lost 0 bases to trimming and J lost 5 bases, with 17 bases between them. This CDR3 is CASSQEFPRTRNNEQFF. The CDR3 bases are TGTGCCAGCAGCCAAGAGTTCCCAAGGACAAGGAACAATGAGCAGTTCTTC.

This clonotype came up many times. The V call is TRBV4-3, the J call TRBJ2-7; no clear D gene. Germline CDR1 is LGHNA and CDR2 is YSLEER. Between the trimmed V and J ends, which lost 0 bases and 0 bases, there was a span of 15 bases. CDR3 length: 17 residues. Here the CDR3 DNA reads TGCGCCAGCAGCCAAGAAGAGGACCTCTACGACTCCTACGAGCAGTACTTC. Translating it yields CASSQEEDLYDSYEQYF.

V is TRBV19 and J is TRBJ2-2, with D maybe TRBD1 (6 bases). This CDR3 region has 15 residues. V dropped 7 bases and J dropped 0 bases, with 12 bases sitting between them. Germline V CDR1 and CDR2: LNHDA, SQIVND (reference sequence). The CDR3 spells CASTNRDTNTGELFF. CDR3 DNA sequence: TGTGCCAGTACGAACAGGGACACGAACACCGGGGAGCTGTTTTTT.

A few counts support this clonotype. The chain uses TRBV10-3 and TRBJ2-7, with 9 nucleotides matching TRBD1. With 2 bases clipped from V and 5 bases from J, the junction kept 7 bases outside the gene matches. CDR1 is ENHRY and CDR2 is SYGVKD in the germline V gene. This CDR3 is 15 amino acids long. CDR3 residues: CAISETRQGGNEQYF. In nucleotides, the CDR3 is TGTGCCATCAGTGAGACCCGACAGGGGGGAAACGAGCAGTACTTC.

This clonotype has a count of ten or more. The chain carries TRBV5-6 and TRBJ2-7; D not certain. V was shortened by 1 base and J by 2 bases, with 7 bases between the two germline ends. Germline V gene data show CDR1 as SGHDT and CDR2 as YYEEEE. The CDR3 runs to 13 residues. The chain's CDR3 is CASSLPPAYEQYF. The CDR3 DNA sequence: TGTGCCAGCAGCTTGCCTCCCGCCTACGAGCAGTACTTC.

This clonotype was observed at least ten times. The V and J genes are TRBV7-6 and TRBJ1-5; 7 nucleotides match TRBD1. The junction had 13 bases not matched to a gene; V was cut back by 5 bases and J by 0 bases. CDR1 is SGHVS, CDR2 FNYEAQ, per germline. The CDR3 extends over 18 amino acids. CDR3 DNA: TGTGCCAGCAGCGACCCCACGACAGGGAGGGTTAGCAATCAGCCCCAGCATTTT. Protein sequence: CASSDPTTGRVSNQPQHF. The full variable domain, with the rest looked up from reference TRBV7-6 and TRBJ1-5, is GAGVSQSPRYKVTKRGQDVALRCDPISGHVSLYWYRQALGQGPEFLTYFNYEAQQDKSGLPNDRFSAERPEGSISTLTIQRTEQRDSAMYRCASSDPTTGRVSNQPQHFGDGTRLSIL.

This clonotype was recorded many times. The V and J genes are TRBV7-2 and TRBJ2-7, with 8 bases aligning to TRBD2. Per germline, CDR1 SGHTA and CDR2 FQGNSA. The CDR3 spans 15 residues. V lost 5 bases and J lost 2; bases outside the gene matches: 8. The CDR3 DNA reads as TGTGCCAGCAGCCCCTTCGGTAGCGGGACCTACGAGCAGTACTTC. This sequence encodes CASSPFGSGTYEQYF.

This clonotype was recorded many times. This chain uses TRBV29-1 with TRBJ2-2, with 9 bases that match TRBD2. CDR3 length equals 16 residues. Unmatched junction bases numbered 11, after V lost 3 bases and J lost 6 bases. The germline CDR1 and CDR2 sequences are SQVTM and ANQGSEA. Here the CDR3 reads CSVELAAGLAAGELFF. The CDR3 DNA is TGCAGCGTTGAGCTGGCCGCGGGACTAGCTGCCGGGGAGCTGTTTTTT.

This clonotype was seen repeatedly, ten times or more. This sequence joins TRBV6-5 and TRBJ2-3, with 10 positions matching TRBD2. CDR1 and CDR2 from the germline V gene are MNHEY and SVGAGI. This CDR3 comprises 15 residues. J was trimmed by 4 bases and V by 5 bases; bases with no gene match: 6. CDR3 in DNA: TGTGCCAGCAGTCTGTCTAGCGGGGGAGCAGATACGCAGTATTTT. Its translation: CASSLSSGGADTQYF.

With respect to this clonotype: This may arise from a read error, as a much more abundant clone is one base away. V and J are TRBV29-1 and TRBJ2-5; D is undetermined. The J call may not be correct, given that the DNA end is closer to TRBJ2-1. The germline V gene has CDR1 SQVTM and CDR2 ANQGSEA. CDR3 length: 14 residues. CDR3 in DNA: TGCAGCGGGTGGGCTGGCGGATTACAAGAGACCCAGTTCTTC. Translating it yields CSGWAGGLQETQFF.

V is TRBV20-1 and J is TRBJ2-3; D remains unclear. The V gene lost 1 base and the J gene lost 4 bases, with 12 bases spanning the gap. The CDR3 is 14 amino acids. The germline V gene encodes CDR1 DFQATT and CDR2 SNEGSKA (reference sequence). The CDR3 loop reads CSARALSFPDTQYF. The CDR3 nucleotides read TGCAGTGCTAGAGCACTCTCCTTCCCAGATACGCAGTATTTT.

This clonotype has at least ten counts. The rearrangement uses TRBV27 and TRBJ2-7, with D possibly TRBD1 on 5 matching bases. V lost 3 bases and J lost 2, with 11 bases in between. The V gene's germline CDR1 is MNHEY and CDR2 SMNVEV (reference sequence). The CDR3 is made up of 14 amino acids. This chain's CDR3 is CASSLGPVAYEQYF. CDR3 nucleotide sequence: TGTGCCAGCAGTTTGGGGCCCGTAGCCTACGAGCAGTACTTC.